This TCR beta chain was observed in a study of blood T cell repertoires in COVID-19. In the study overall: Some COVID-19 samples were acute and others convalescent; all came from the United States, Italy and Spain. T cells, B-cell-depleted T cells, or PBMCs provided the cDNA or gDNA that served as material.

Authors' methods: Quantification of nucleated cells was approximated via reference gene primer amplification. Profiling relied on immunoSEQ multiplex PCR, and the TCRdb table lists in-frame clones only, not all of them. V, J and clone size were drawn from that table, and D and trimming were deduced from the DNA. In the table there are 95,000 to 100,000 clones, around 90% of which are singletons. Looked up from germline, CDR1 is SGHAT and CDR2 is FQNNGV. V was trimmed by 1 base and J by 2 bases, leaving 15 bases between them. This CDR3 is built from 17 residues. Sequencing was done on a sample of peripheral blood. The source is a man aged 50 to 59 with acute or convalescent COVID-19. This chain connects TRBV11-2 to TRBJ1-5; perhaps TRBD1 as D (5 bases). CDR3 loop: CASSLGGSPMGNQPQHF. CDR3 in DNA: TGTGCCAGCAGCTTAGGGGGCAGTCCCATGGGCAATCAGCCCCAGCATTTT.